The 10 T cell receptor beta chains given below trace back to one sample, sequenced in a study of blood T cell repertoires in COVID-19. Method: immunoSEQ multiplex PCR; TCRdb's copy keeps in-frame clones and lacks some. The sample consists of about 330,000 clones, over 75% of them appearing once. Sequencing was done on a sample of PBMCs or T cells enriched from blood (not recorded which). These receptors originate from a woman in her twenties or thirties who had recovered from COVID-19.

This chain uses TRBV6-5 with TRBJ2-7; D uncertain. The germline gives CDR1 MNHEY, CDR2 SVGAGI. The V end was cut by 0 bases, the J end by 4 bases, with 10 bases between. The CDR3 runs 14 residues. The DNA of the CDR3 is TGTGCCAGCAGTTACTCGCCTGAGACATACGAGCAGTACTTC. As protein: CASSYSPETYEQYF.

There are a few counts of this clone. The rearrangement joins TRBV3-1 (or the pseudogene TRBV3-2) to TRBJ2-3; 11 bases are a match to TRBD2. There are 15 residues in the CDR3. Looked up from germline, CDR1 is LGHDT and CDR2 is YNNKEL (reference sequence). The V gene end was trimmed by 4 bases and the J gene end by 1 base; junction bases not matched to a gene: 1. CDR3 in amino acids: CASSRLAGRTDTQYF. The CDR3 DNA follows: TGTGCCAGCAGCCGACTAGCGGGGCGCACAGATACGCAGTATTTT.

The rearrangement joins TRBV5-4 to TRBJ2-7; D perhaps matches TRBD2 (5 bases). Trimming left V 3 bases short and J 0 bases short, with 13 bases between. CDR1 and CDR2 from the germline V gene are SGHNT and YYREEE (reference sequence). CDR3 length: 15 residues. CDR3 protein: CASSSSGSSSYEQYF. The DNA for the CDR3 is TGTGCCAGCAGCTCAAGCGGCTCTAGCTCCTACGAGCAGTACTTC.

CDR3 sequence: CASSFKLAGGGETQYF. Written as DNA, the CDR3 is TGTGCCAGCAGCTTCAAACTAGCGGGGGGGGGAGAGACCCAGTACTTC. The chain links TRBV5-4 to TRBJ2-5; 13 nucleotides agree with TRBD2. Losses at the gene ends were 2 bases for V and 4 bases for J; bases not matched to a gene: 5. CDR1 is SGHNT and CDR2 is YYREEE in the germline V gene (reference sequence). The CDR3 covers 16 residues. The complete variable domain, with remaining parts taken from reference TRBV5-4 and TRBJ2-5, reads ETGVTQSPTHLIKTRGQQVTLRCSSQSGHNTVSWYQQALGQGPQFIFQYYREEENGRGNFPPRFSGLQFPNYSSELNVNALELDDSALYLCASSFKLAGGGETQYFGPGTRLLVL.

The gene calls are TRBV7-2 and TRBJ1-6, with a tentative D call TRBD1 (6 bases). Trimming pared 6 bases from V and 7 bases from J, leaving 13 bases between. The CDR3 is 14 residues long. Germline CDR1 SGHTA, CDR2 FQGNSA. The CDR3 spells CASSPGTRNSPLHF. CDR3 nucleotides: TGTGCCAGCAGTCCCGGGACACGGAATTCACCCCTCCACTTT.

This clone was observed at least ten times. The CDR3 region has the DNA TGCGCCAGCAGTGACAGGGCCGGTTCTCACGAGCAGTACTTC. It codes for CASSDRAGSHEQYF. The rearrangement uses TRBV10-1 and TRBJ2-7; D possibly corresponds to TRBD1 (5 bases). Germline assignment: CDR1 WNHNN and CDR2 SYGVQD (reference sequence). CDR3 size: 14 residues. V dropped 3 bases and J dropped 5 bases, with 14 bases sitting between them.

The chain has TRBV3-1 (or the pseudogene TRBV3-2) and TRBJ2-5, with D possibly matching TRBD2 (7 bases). Germline V gives CDR1 LGHDT, CDR2 YNNKEL (reference sequence). Trimming removed 4 bases from V and 5 bases from J, with 11 bases in between. This CDR3 spans 13 amino acids. The CDR3 DNA is TGTGCCAGCAGCCCCGGGGGGCGGGAGACCCAGTACTTC. It codes for CASSPGGRETQYF.

Only one count was recorded for this clone. This chain links TRBV6-1 with TRBJ2-7; 8 nucleotides agree with TRBD1. Germline CDR1 reads MNHNS; CDR2 reads SASEGT. Trimming removed 0 bases from V and 4 bases from J; junction bases left unmatched: 5. The CDR3 runs to 15 residues. DNA for the CDR3: TGTGCCAGCAGTGAAGCGCCAGGGGGCTTTTACGAGCAGTACTTC. Residues: CASSEAPGGFYEQYF.

This clone was counted a few times. The V call is TRBV7-8, the J call TRBJ1-2; the D gene is possibly TRBD1 (5 bases). CDR1 SGHVS and CDR2 FQNEAQ come from the germline V gene. CDR3 size: 15 residues. The germline V and J ends were trimmed by 3 bases and 4 bases, with 15 bases remaining between them. The CDR3 loop is CASSLEQGRAYGYTF. The CDR3 coding sequence is TGTGCCAGCAGCTTGGAGCAGGGAAGGGCCTATGGCTACACCTTC.

V gene TRBV5-4 combines with J gene TRBJ1-6; the match to TRBD1 covers 9 bases. CDR1 is SGHNT and CDR2 is YYREEE in the germline V gene (reference sequence). With V trimmed by 0 bases and J by 10 bases, 5 bases remained unmatched. CDR3 length: 15 residues. CDR3 amino acids: CASSLEGTGRSPLHF. In DNA form, the CDR3 reads TGTGCCAGCAGCTTGGAGGGGACAGGGCGATCACCCCTCCACTTT. Using reference TRBV5-4 and TRBJ1-6 for the parts outside the CDR3, the full variable domain is ETGVTQSPTHLIKTRGQQVTLRCSSQSGHNTVSWYQQALGQGPQFIFQYYREEENGRGNFPPRFSGLQFPNYSSELNVNALELDDSALYLCASSLEGTGRSPLHFGNGTRLTVT.